The sequence of this TCR beta chain was determined in a study of blood T cell repertoires in COVID-19. The overall study: Italy, Spain and the United States were the sources of the convalescent and acute COVID-19 samples.

The CDR3 runs to 14 residues. Germline V lookup: CDR1 LNHDA, CDR2 SQIVND (reference sequence). Trimming left V 7 bases short and J 4 bases short, with 16 bases between. Authors' data handling: How many nucleated cells were present was estimated from reference gene primer amplification. Here immunoSEQ multiplex PCR was the method, and the copy in TCRdb shows in-frame clones only, minus some. V and J calls and clone size follow that table, whereas D and trimming were derived from the DNA. The data show around 200,000 clones, with more than 80% seen just once and over 1% held by the top ten. This clone has just one count.

This rearrangement joins TRBV19 to TRBJ1-1, with D perhaps matching TRBD1 (5 bases). Sequences were obtained from peripheral blood. The sequence was obtained from a woman in her thirties with COVID-19, enrolled during active disease. CDR3 in DNA: TGTGCCAGTACCATGGGACTTTCGGTCACTGAAGCTTTCTTT. Residues: CASTMGLSVTEAFF.